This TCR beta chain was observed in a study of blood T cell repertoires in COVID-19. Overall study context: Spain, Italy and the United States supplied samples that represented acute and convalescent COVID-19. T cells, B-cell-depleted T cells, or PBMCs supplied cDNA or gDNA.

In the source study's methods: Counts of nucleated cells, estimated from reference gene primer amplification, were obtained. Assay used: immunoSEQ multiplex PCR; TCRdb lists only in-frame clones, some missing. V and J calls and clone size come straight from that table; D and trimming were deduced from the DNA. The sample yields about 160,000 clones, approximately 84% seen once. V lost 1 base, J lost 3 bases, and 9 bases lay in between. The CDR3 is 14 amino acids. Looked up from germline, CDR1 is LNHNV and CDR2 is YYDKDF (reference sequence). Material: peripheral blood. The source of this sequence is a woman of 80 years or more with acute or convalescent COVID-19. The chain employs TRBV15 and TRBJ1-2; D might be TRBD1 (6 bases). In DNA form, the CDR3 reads TGTGCCACCAGCAGAGCGTACAGGGACTATGGCTACACCTTC. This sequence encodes CATSRAYRDYGYTF.